These T cell receptor beta chains were read from a single sample in a study of cytomegalovirus exposure and HLA in healthy donors. TCRdb keeps only in-frame clones here, not all; method: immunoSEQ multiplex PCR. Of around 180,000 clones listed, about three quarters were seen once; the top ten hold less than 1.6%. Sequenced sample: PBMCs. These receptors originate from a girl under 18 in good health and CMV-seronegative. Both conserved end residues are part of each CDR3. The order of the fields is CDR3 DNA, CDR3 protein, CDR3 length, D gene, V gene, clone size, J gene. D genes are given only for firm matches. Not all rows give a size; the values are once, few, many and, for expanded clones, a class.

CDR3 DNA: TGTGCCAGCAGGGGTGGGGAGGGGGGGAACACTGAAGCTTTCTTT; CDR3 protein: CASRGGEGGNTEAFF; CDR3 length: 15; D gene: .; V gene: TRBV7-9; clone size: .; J gene: TRBJ1-1
CDR3 DNA: TGTGCCATCAGTGAGGTGGCGGGGGGACAGAATGAGCAGTTCTTC; CDR3 protein: CAISEVAGGQNEQFF; CDR3 length: 15; D gene: .; V gene: TRBV10-3; clone size: .; J gene: TRBJ2-1
CDR3 DNA: TGTGCCAGCAGCCTTAAATTGATCTATACCGGGGAGCTGTTTTTT; CDR3 protein: CASSLKLIYTGELFF; CDR3 length: 15; D gene: .; V gene: TRBV5-6; clone size: .; J gene: TRBJ2-2
CDR3 DNA: TGCGCCAGCAGCCAAGTCGCCGGTCCGACAGGGGCCCCTAATCAGCCCCAGCATTTT; CDR3 protein: CASSQVAGPTGAPNQPQHF; CDR3 length: 19; D gene: TRBD1; V gene: TRBV4-1; clone size: once; J gene: TRBJ1-5
CDR3 DNA: TGTGCCACCAGCAGAGATCAGAGGAACCCGAACACTGAAGCTTTCTTT; CDR3 protein: CATSRDQRNPNTEAFF; CDR3 length: 16; D gene: .; V gene: TRBV15; clone size: once; J gene: TRBJ1-1
CDR3 DNA: TGTGCCAGCAGGATGGGCCTCAAGAACACTGAAGCTTTCTTT; CDR3 protein: CASRMGLKNTEAFF; CDR3 length: 14; D gene: .; V gene: TRBV6-6; clone size: .; J gene: TRBJ1-1
CDR3 DNA: TGTGCCATGGCGGACAGGGGATATACGCAGTATTTT; CDR3 protein: CAMADRGYTQYF; CDR3 length: 12; D gene: TRBD1; V gene: TRBV10-3; clone size: .; J gene: TRBJ2-3
CDR3 DNA: TGTGCCAGCATTGACAGGGGGAGGGGCTACCCCTTC; CDR3 protein: CASIDRGRGYPF; CDR3 length: 12; D gene: TRBD1; V gene: TRBV6-5; clone size: .; J gene: TRBJ1-2
CDR3 DNA: TGTGCCAGCAGCTCCTGGACAGGGGACTACGAGCAGTACTTC; CDR3 protein: CASSSWTGDYEQYF; CDR3 length: 14; D gene: TRBD1; V gene: TRBV7-2; clone size: few; J gene: TRBJ2-7
CDR3 DNA: TGCAGCGTTTTTTCTGGAACGGGGGCAGATACGCAGTATTTT; CDR3 protein: CSVFSGTGADTQYF; CDR3 length: 14; D gene: .; V gene: TRBV29-1; clone size: .; J gene: TRBJ2-3
CDR3 DNA: TGTGCCAGCAGTTACCAGGGACTAGCGGGACCCTACGAGCAGTACTTC; CDR3 protein: CASSYQGLAGPYEQYF; CDR3 length: 16; D gene: TRBD2; V gene: TRBV6-5; clone size: .; J gene: TRBJ2-7
CDR3 DNA: TGTGCCAGCAGCCCAGGACTAGCGGGGACTACCGGGGAGCTGTTTTTT; CDR3 protein: CASSPGLAGTTGELFF; CDR3 length: 16; D gene: TRBD2; V gene: TRBV11-3; clone size: few; J gene: TRBJ2-2
CDR3 DNA: TGTGCCAGCAGAGCCACAGACAATGAGCAGTTCTTC; CDR3 protein: CASRATDNEQFF; CDR3 length: 12; D gene: .; V gene: TRBV2; clone size: .; J gene: TRBJ2-1
CDR3 DNA: TGCAGCGTTCAGCGACAGTCACAAGACACTGAAGCTTTCTTT; CDR3 protein: CSVQRQSQDTEAFF; CDR3 length: 14; D gene: .; V gene: TRBV29-1; clone size: .; J gene: TRBJ1-1
CDR3 DNA: TGTGCCAGCAGCTCCCTATCCACCACGGGCACCGGGGAGCTGTTTTTT; CDR3 protein: CASSSLSTTGTGELFF; CDR3 length: 16; D gene: .; V gene: TRBV14; clone size: .; J gene: TRBJ2-2
CDR3 DNA: TGTGCCATCAGTGAGATAGACAGGGGCGCCTACAATGAGCAGTTCTTC; CDR3 protein: CAISEIDRGAYNEQFF; CDR3 length: 16; D gene: TRBD1; V gene: TRBV10-3; clone size: .; J gene: TRBJ2-1
CDR3 DNA: TGTGCCAGCAGCCCGAAGAGTAGCGGGGGTTACAATGAGCAGTTCTTC; CDR3 protein: CASSPKSSGGYNEQFF; CDR3 length: 16; D gene: TRBD2; V gene: TRBV7-9; clone size: .; J gene: TRBJ2-1
CDR3 DNA: TGTGCCAGCAGGGGACAGGAGGATAATTCACCCCTCCACTTT; CDR3 protein: CASRGQEDNSPLHF; CDR3 length: 14; D gene: TRBD1; V gene: TRBV6-6; clone size: .; J gene: TRBJ1-6
CDR3 DNA: TGTGCCAGCAGTGGAAGTGGCAGGGACACTGAAGCTTTCTTT; CDR3 protein: CASSGSGRDTEAFF; CDR3 length: 14; D gene: .; V gene: TRBV6-1; clone size: once; J gene: TRBJ1-1
CDR3 DNA: TGTGCCAGCAGCTTTCAGGGTGCCCTGGGTGAAGCTTTCTTT; CDR3 protein: CASSFQGALGEAFF; CDR3 length: 14; D gene: .; V gene: TRBV5-6; clone size: .; J gene: TRBJ1-1
CDR3 DNA: TGTGCCAGCAGTGGGACAGGGGGCTACGAGCAGTACTTC; CDR3 protein: CASSGTGGYEQYF; CDR3 length: 13; D gene: TRBD1; V gene: TRBV28; clone size: .; J gene: TRBJ2-7
CDR3 DNA: TGCGCCAGCAGCTTGGTGGCTAGCGGGGGGGCGGTCACAGATACGCAGTATTTT; CDR3 protein: CASSLVASGGAVTDTQYF; CDR3 length: 18; D gene: TRBD2; V gene: TRBV5-1; clone size: .; J gene: TRBJ2-3
CDR3 DNA: TGTGCCAGCAGCTTGGGTGTTGCAGGGGCGAGTAATTCACCCCTCCACTTT; CDR3 protein: CASSLGVAGASNSPLHF; CDR3 length: 17; D gene: .; V gene: TRBV5-4; clone size: .; J gene: TRBJ1-6
CDR3 DNA: TGTGCCAGCAGCCCCAGACAGAACTATGGCTACACCTTC; CDR3 protein: CASSPRQNYGYTF; CDR3 length: 13; D gene: .; V gene: TRBV7-9; clone size: .; J gene: TRBJ1-2
CDR3 DNA: TGTGCCAGCAGTCCGCAGGGGGCGGGTCAGCCCCAGCATTTT; CDR3 protein: CASSPQGAGQPQHF; CDR3 length: 14; D gene: TRBD1; V gene: TRBV27; clone size: .; J gene: TRBJ1-5
CDR3 DNA: TGTGCCAGCAGTGCCGATACACAGGGGAGATACCAGCCCCAGCATTTT; CDR3 protein: CASSADTQGRYQPQHF; CDR3 length: 16; D gene: TRBD1; V gene: TRBV27; clone size: .; J gene: TRBJ1-5